This T cell receptor (beta chain) is drawn from a study of identical twins' blood T cells. Whole-study findings and limits: V gene usage reportedly matched far better within twin pairs than unrelated donors.

TCR cDNA libraries were made from RNA using a previously described, modified protocol. Methods used by the authors: Per-library CDR3 reads ranged about 2.2 to 4 million; clonotypes, ~90,000 to ~550,000. TCRdb called the 5' RACE reads again in MiXCR, with one record for every CDR3 protein. These V and J calls originate from TCRdb's pipeline instead of the authors' own analysis. The sample records 350,000 to 400,000 distinct CDR3 sequences, roughly 28% being singletons. On this clonotype itself: Its antigen is not identified.

The germline CDR1 and CDR2 sequences are SGHRS and YFSETQ. This CDR3 comprises 14 residues. V gave up 0 bases and J gave up 8 bases, with 14 bases separating them. This chain links TRBV5-1 with TRBJ1-1; possibly TRBD1 for D (5 bases). The source is a woman aged 18 to 50 in good health. The sequencing input was PBMCs. DNA for the CDR3: TGCGCCAGCAGCTTGGTGGCTGGGGGATCAGAAGCTTTCTTT. It specifies CASSLVAGGSEAFF.